This passage covers 5 T cell receptor beta chains from one sample sequenced in a study of blood T cell repertoires in COVID-19. TCRdb's table, derived via immunoSEQ multiplex PCR, lists solely in-frame clones and lacks some. The table has about 88,000 clones, around 67% seen once. The sequenced sample was peripheral blood. The receptors shown here come from a woman aged 60-70 years in a cohort sampled during active or convalescent COVID-19.

This clone has at least ten counts. The chain joins TRBV6-2 or TRBV6-3 to TRBJ2-3; 12 nucleotides align to TRBD2. V was pared by 2 bases and J by 2 bases, with 5 bases of the junction left unmatched. CDR3 length: 17 amino acids. Germline V CDR1 and CDR2: MNHEY, SVGEGT. CDR3 sequence: CASSYPTSGGNTDTQYF. CDR3 nucleotide sequence: TGTGCCAGCAGTTACCCAACTAGCGGGGGGAACACAGATACGCAGTATTTT.

V is TRBV18 and J is TRBJ2-1; 7 positions match TRBD2. Germline V gene sequence: CDR1 KGHSH, CDR2 LQKENI. This CDR3 is built from 13 residues. V was clipped by 3 bases and J by 5 bases; unmatched bases: 1. The DNA for the CDR3 is TGTGCCAGCTCACCCGGACTAGACAATGAGCAGTTCTTC. This codes for CASSPGLDNEQFF. The whole variable domain, filled in from reference TRBV18 and TRBJ2-1, reads NAGVMQNPRHLVRRRGQEARLRCSPMKGHSHVYWYRQLPEEGLKFMVYLQKENIIDESGMPKERFSAEFPKEGPSILRIQQVVRGDSAAYFCASSPGLDNEQFFGPGTRLTVL.

The chain couples TRBV9 to TRBJ1-6; TRBD1 agrees at 7 bases. J gave up 0 bases and V 5 bases, and 2 bases lay outside the gene matches. The CDR3 is made up of 15 amino acids. Germline values: CDR1 SGDLS, CDR2 YYNGEE. CDR3 region: CASSPGGSYNSPLHF. CDR3 DNA sequence: TGTGCCAGCAGTCCAGGGGGCTCCTATAATTCACCCCTCCACTTT.

The chain combines TRBV6-6 with TRBJ1-6, with 7 bases fitting TRBD1. CDR1 is MNHNY, CDR2 SVGAGI, per germline (reference sequence). J was trimmed by 0 bases and V by 4 bases; bases with no gene match: 3. This CDR3 comprises 16 residues. The CDR3 reads CASSSGQVSYNSPLHF. The CDR3 DNA follows: TGTGCCAGCAGTTCCGGACAGGTCTCCTATAATTCACCCCTCCACTTT.

This clone appeared many times. The same CDR3 arises from other DNA sequences in this sample as well. The chain's CDR3 is CASSQDRGLAGGPNTGELFF. The DNA for the CDR3 is TGTGCCAGCAGCCAAGATAGGGGACTAGCGGGGGGGCCTAACACCGGGGAGCTGTTTTTT. V usage is TRBV3-1 (or the pseudogene TRBV3-2) and J usage is TRBJ2-2; 16 nucleotides match TRBD2. The trim removed 0 bases at V and 2 bases at J, leaving 6 bases unmatched. The CDR3 runs 20 residues. CDR1 and CDR2 (germline): LGHDT, YNNKEL (reference sequence).